These T cell receptor beta chains were read from a single sample in a study of tumor T cells in aggressive B-cell lymphoma. The table came from immunoSEQ multiplex PCR; TCRdb's copy has only in-frame clones and leaves some out. This table has 3,500 to 4,500 clones, 90% to 95% appearing once. Sequencing used tumor tissue. These receptors were obtained from an adult with diffuse large B cell lymphoma. CDR3s include the opening cysteine and the closing phenylalanine or tryptophan. The order of the fields is D gene, clone size, V gene, J gene, CDR3 DNA, CDR3 protein. D genes are given only for firm matches. Size values are once, few and many counts, or a class for expanded clones, and some rows have none.

d_gene: NA
abundance: NA
v_gene: TRBV7-7
j_gene: TRBJ2-1
CDR3nt: TGTGCTAGCAGCCGCACTACCGACTCAAATGAGCAGTTCTTC
CDR3aa: CASSRTTDSNEQFF

d_gene: TRBD1
abundance: NA
v_gene: TRBV30
j_gene: TRBJ1-6
CDR3nt: TGTGCCTGGAGTCGGGACAGGGGGCACTCACCCCTCCACTTT
CDR3aa: CAWSRDRGHSPLHF

d_gene: NA
abundance: NA
v_gene: TRBV7-8
j_gene: TRBJ1-5
CDR3nt: TGTGCCAGCAGCTTAGGTATCGGCAATCAGCCCCAGCATTTT
CDR3aa: CASSLGIGNQPQHF

d_gene: TRBD2
abundance: NA
v_gene: TRBV7-9
j_gene: TRBJ2-1
CDR3nt: TGTGCCAGCAGCCAGACTAGCGGGAGGGCCTACAATGAGCAGTTCTTC
CDR3aa: CASSQTSGRAYNEQFF

d_gene: NA
abundance: NA
v_gene: TRBV19
j_gene: TRBJ2-7
CDR3nt: TGTGCCAGTAGTATAGATCTGAGTACGCAGCAGTACTTC
CDR3aa: CASSIDLSTQQYF

d_gene: TRBD2
abundance: NA
v_gene: TRBV19
j_gene: TRBJ2-2
CDR3nt: TGTGCCAGTAGTATCCCCCGGGGGCGGGTAGCGGGAGTCGACACCGGGGAGCTGTTTTTT
CDR3aa: CASSIPRGRVAGVDTGELFF

d_gene: TRBD1
abundance: once
v_gene: TRBV27
j_gene: TRBJ2-5
CDR3nt: TGTGCCAGCAGTTCCCGGACAGGAGAGACCCAGTACTTC
CDR3aa: CASSSRTGETQYF

d_gene: NA
abundance: NA
v_gene: TRBV5-6
j_gene: TRBJ2-7
CDR3nt: TGTGCCAGCAGCTTGGACAGGTACTACGAGCAGTACTTC
CDR3aa: CASSLDRYYEQYF

d_gene: NA
abundance: NA
v_gene: TRBV7-9
j_gene: TRBJ2-7
CDR3nt: TGTGCCAGCAGCTTGCGGACTGCCTCCTACGAGCAGTACTTC
CDR3aa: CASSLRTASYEQYF

d_gene: NA
abundance: NA
v_gene: TRBV4-3
j_gene: TRBJ1-3
CDR3nt: TGCGCCAGCAGCCCCGGGTTCGGGGTTTTAGACGGAAACACCATATATTTT
CDR3aa: CASSPGFGVLDGNTIYF

d_gene: TRBD1
abundance: NA
v_gene: TRBV6-5
j_gene: TRBJ1-5
CDR3nt: TGTGCCAGCAGTGGACAGGGCCGACAGCCCCAGCATTTT
CDR3aa: CASSGQGRQPQHF

d_gene: NA
abundance: NA
v_gene: TRBV4-3
j_gene: TRBJ2-7
CDR3nt: TGCGCCAGCAGCCAAGACGGTTCTCAGCAGTACTTC
CDR3aa: CASSQDGSQQYF

d_gene: NA
abundance: NA
v_gene: TRBV5-4
j_gene: TRBJ2-3
CDR3nt: TGTGCCAGCAGCTCAGGACTGGGCATAGATACGCAGTATTTT
CDR3aa: CASSSGLGIDTQYF

d_gene: TRBD1
abundance: NA
v_gene: TRBV29-1
j_gene: TRBJ1-2
CDR3nt: TGCAGCGTTGTCGGAGGGGGCAATGGCTACACCTTC
CDR3aa: CSVVGGGNGYTF

d_gene: TRBD2
abundance: NA
v_gene: TRBV7-8
j_gene: TRBJ2-7
CDR3nt: TGTGCCAGCAGCTTAGCGCCTAGCGGGAACTACGAGCAGTACTTC
CDR3aa: CASSLAPSGNYEQYF

d_gene: NA
abundance: NA
v_gene: TRBV6-5
j_gene: TRBJ2-2
CDR3nt: TGTGCCAGCAGTTACCTGCGGCACGGGGAGCTGTTTTTT
CDR3aa: CASSYLRHGELFF

d_gene: NA
abundance: NA
v_gene: TRBV7-2
j_gene: TRBJ1-1
CDR3nt: TGTGCCAGCAGCTTAGCGTTGGGGGGTAACACTGAAGCTTTCTTT
CDR3aa: CASSLALGGNTEAFF

d_gene: NA
abundance: few
v_gene: TRBV5-6
j_gene: TRBJ1-6
CDR3nt: TGTGCCAGCAGCTTGGGGGGGCCACCCCTCCACTTT
CDR3aa: CASSLGGPPLHF

d_gene: NA
abundance: NA
v_gene: TRBV11-2
j_gene: TRBJ2-3
CDR3nt: TGTGCCAGCAGCTTAGGGTGGGAGGACACAGATACGCAGTATTTT
CDR3aa: CASSLGWEDTDTQYF

d_gene: TRBD1
abundance: NA
v_gene: TRBV5-4
j_gene: TRBJ1-1
CDR3nt: TGTGCCAGCAGCTTACACAGGGGCAGCGTAGCTTTCTTT
CDR3aa: CASSLHRGSVAFF

d_gene: NA
abundance: NA
v_gene: TRBV6-1
j_gene: TRBJ2-5
CDR3nt: TGTGCCAGCAGTGAAAGGTCTGGGGAGCAAGAGACCCAGTACTTC
CDR3aa: CASSERSGEQETQYF

d_gene: NA
abundance: NA
v_gene: TRBV6-5
j_gene: TRBJ1-6
CDR3nt: TGTGCCAGCAGGCCCAGAGGTAATTCACCCCTCCACTTT
CDR3aa: CASRPRGNSPLHF